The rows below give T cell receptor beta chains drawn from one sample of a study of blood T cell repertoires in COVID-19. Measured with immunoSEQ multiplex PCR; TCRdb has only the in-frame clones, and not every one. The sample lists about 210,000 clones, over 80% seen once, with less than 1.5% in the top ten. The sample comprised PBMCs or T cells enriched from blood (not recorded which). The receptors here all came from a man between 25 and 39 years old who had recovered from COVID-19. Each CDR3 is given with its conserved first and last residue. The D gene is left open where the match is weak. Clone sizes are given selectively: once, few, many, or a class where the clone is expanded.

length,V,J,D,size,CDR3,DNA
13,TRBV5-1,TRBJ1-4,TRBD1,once,CASSLTGGEKLFF,TGCGCCAGCAGCTTGACAGGGGGTGAAAAACTGTTTTTT
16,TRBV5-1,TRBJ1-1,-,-,CASSLRGEPRGTEAFF,TGCGCCAGCAGCTTGAGAGGAGAACCCCGGGGCACTGAAGCTTTCTTT
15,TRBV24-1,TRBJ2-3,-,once,CATSDLGGSTDTQYF,TGTGCCACCAGTGATTTGGGCGGTAGCACAGATACGCAGTATTTT
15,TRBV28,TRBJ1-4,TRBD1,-,CASSYRPGQLEKLFF,TGTGCCAGCAGTTATCGACCGGGACAGCTCGAAAAACTGTTTTTT
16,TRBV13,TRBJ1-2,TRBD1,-,CASSLGSGGINYGYTF,TGTGCCAGCAGCTTAGGATCAGGGGGTATTAACTATGGCTACACCTTC
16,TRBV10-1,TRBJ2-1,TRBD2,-,CASSESGPWTRQKQFF,TGCGCCAGCAGTGAGTCTGGGCCCTGGACTAGGCAAAAGCAGTTCTTC
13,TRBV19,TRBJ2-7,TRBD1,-,CATRDRASYEQYF,TGTGCCACTCGGGACAGGGCCTCCTACGAGCAGTACTTC
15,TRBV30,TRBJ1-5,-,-,CAWSVSSGGHQPQHF,TGTGCCTGGAGTGTAAGTTCGGGAGGTCATCAGCCCCAGCATTTT
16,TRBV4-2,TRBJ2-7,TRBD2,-,CASSQDSTSPTYEQYF,TGTGCCAGCAGCCAAGATTCGACTAGCCCGACTTACGAGCAGTACTTC
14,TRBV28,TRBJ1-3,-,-,CASSFNGVGNTIYF,TGTGCCAGCAGTTTCAACGGGGTTGGAAACACCATATATTTT
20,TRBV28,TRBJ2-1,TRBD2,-,CASRPNRGWTTSGVNNEQFF,TGTGCCAGCAGACCCAACAGGGGGTGGACGACTAGCGGGGTAAACAATGAGCAGTTCTTC
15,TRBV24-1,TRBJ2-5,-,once,CATSESGTKKETQYF,TGTGCCACCAGTGAGTCCGGGACAAAAAAAGAGACCCAGTACTTC
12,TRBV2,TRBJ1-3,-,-,CASSESTDARYF,TGTGCCAGCAGTGAGTCCACTGATGCGAGGTATTTT
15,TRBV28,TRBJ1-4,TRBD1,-,CASSSEDRVYEKLFF,TGTGCCAGCAGCTCAGAGGACAGGGTTTATGAAAAACTGTTTTTT
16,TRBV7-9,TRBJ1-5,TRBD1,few,CASSLVAGGHNQPQHF,TGTGCCAGCAGCTTAGTTGCAGGGGGCCACAATCAGCCCCAGCATTTT
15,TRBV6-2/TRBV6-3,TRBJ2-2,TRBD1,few,CASSYWGQGSGELFF,TGTGCCAGCAGTTACTGGGGACAGGGGTCCGGGGAGCTGTTTTTT
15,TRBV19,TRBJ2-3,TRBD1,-,CASSWGTGRPDTQYF,TGTGCCAGTAGTTGGGGGACAGGGAGGCCAGATACGCAGTATTTT
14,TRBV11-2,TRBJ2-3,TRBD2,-,CASSTGTPAGGPYF,TGTGCCAGCAGTACCGGGACACCAGCGGGAGGACCGTATTTT
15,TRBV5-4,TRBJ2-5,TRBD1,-,CASSPRDRGQETQYF,TGTGCCAGCAGCCCCCGGGACAGGGGTCAAGAGACCCAGTACTTC
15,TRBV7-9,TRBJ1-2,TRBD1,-,CASSLATGANYGYTF,TGTGCCAGCAGCTTAGCGACAGGGGCTAACTATGGCTACACCTTC
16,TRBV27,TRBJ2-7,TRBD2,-,CASSNLAGDSIYEQYF,TGTGCCAGCAGTAACCTCGCGGGAGACTCTATCTACGAGCAGTACTTC
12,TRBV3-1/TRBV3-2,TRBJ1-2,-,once,CASAMGPLGYTF,TGTGCCAGCGCTATGGGGCCGTTGGGCTACACCTTC
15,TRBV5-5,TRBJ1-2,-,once,CASSLGLVGNYGYTF,TGTGCCAGCAGCTTGGGGCTCGTCGGGAACTATGGCTACACCTTC
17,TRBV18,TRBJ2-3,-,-,CASSPTGSGRSTDTQYF,TGTGCCAGCTCACCTACAGGCTCGGGGAGGAGCACAGATACGCAGTATTTT
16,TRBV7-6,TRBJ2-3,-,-,CASSLSVGLGADTQYF,TGTGCCAGCAGCTTAAGTGTAGGGCTCGGGGCAGATACGCAGTATTTT
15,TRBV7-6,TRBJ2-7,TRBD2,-,CASSLERGVPGEQYF,TGTGCCAGCAGCTTAGAACGGGGGGTCCCGGGCGAGCAGTACTTC
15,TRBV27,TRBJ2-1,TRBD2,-,CASSYTGLKYNEQFF,TGTGCCAGCTCATACACGGGACTAAAGTACAATGAGCAGTTCTTC
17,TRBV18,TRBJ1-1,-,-,CASSPIGSPMGGTEAFF,TGTGCCAGCTCACCGATTGGGAGTCCTATGGGAGGCACTGAAGCTTTCTTT
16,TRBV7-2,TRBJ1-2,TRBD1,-,CASSLRTGNSFYGYTF,TGTGCCAGCAGCTTACGGACAGGGAACTCCTTCTATGGCTACACCTTC
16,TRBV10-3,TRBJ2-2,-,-,CAISSGTPANTGELFF,TGTGCCATCAGTTCCGGGACACCCGCGAACACCGGGGAGCTGTTTTTT
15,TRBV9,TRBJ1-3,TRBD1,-,CASSPTGNSGNTIYF,TGTGCCAGCAGCCCGACAGGGAACTCTGGAAACACCATATATTTT
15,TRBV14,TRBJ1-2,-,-,CASSQGGSEGDGYTF,TGTGCCAGCAGCCAAGGAGGGTCAGAAGGAGATGGCTACACCTTC
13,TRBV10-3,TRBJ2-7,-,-,CASNRGTEYEQYF,TGTGCCAGCAACAGAGGGACTGAGTACGAGCAGTACTTC
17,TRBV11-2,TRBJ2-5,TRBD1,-,CASSLPMTGGFLETQYF,TGTGCCAGCAGCTTACCCATGACAGGGGGCTTTTTAGAGACCCAGTACTTC
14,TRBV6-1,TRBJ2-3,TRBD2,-,CASSDRLAGDTQYF,TGTGCCAGCAGTGACCGACTAGCGGGAGATACGCAGTATTTT
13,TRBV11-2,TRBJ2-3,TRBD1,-,CASRNDREYTQYF,TGTGCCAGCAGGAATGACAGGGAGTACACGCAGTATTTT
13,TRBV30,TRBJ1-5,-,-,CAWSVHRFQPQHF,TGTGCCTGGAGTGTCCACAGGTTCCAGCCCCAGCATTTT
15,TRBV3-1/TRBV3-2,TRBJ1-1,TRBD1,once,CASSPGTGGYTEAFF,TGTGCCAGCAGCCCCGGGACAGGGGGGTACACTGAAGCTTTCTTT
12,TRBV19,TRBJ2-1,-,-,CASQGGLSEQFF,TGTGCCAGCCAGGGGGGTCTCAGTGAGCAGTTCTTC
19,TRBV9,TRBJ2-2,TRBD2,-,CASSVDGAVWREDTGELFF,TGTGCCAGCAGCGTAGATGGGGCAGTCTGGCGGGAGGACACCGGGGAGCTGTTTTTT
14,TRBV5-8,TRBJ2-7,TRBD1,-,CASRGTGRTYEQYF,TGTGCCAGCAGAGGGACAGGGCGGACCTACGAGCAGTACTTC
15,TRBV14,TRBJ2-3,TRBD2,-,CASSLLAGVTDTQYF,TGTGCCAGCAGCCTCCTAGCGGGGGTCACAGATACGCAGTATTTT
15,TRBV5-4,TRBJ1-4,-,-,CASSNRQATNEKLFF,TGTGCCAGCAGCAACCGACAGGCGACTAATGAAAAACTGTTTTTT
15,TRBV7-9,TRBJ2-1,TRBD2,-,CASSLRSGGYNEQFF,TGTGCCAGCAGCTTACGGTCGGGAGGCTACAATGAGCAGTTCTTC
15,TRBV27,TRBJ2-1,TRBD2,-,CASRIAGGPYNEQFF,TGTGCCAGCAGGATAGCGGGAGGGCCCTACAATGAGCAGTTCTTC
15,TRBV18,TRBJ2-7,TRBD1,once,CASSPPGQGNYEQYF,TGTGCCAGCTCACCGCCGGGACAGGGCAACTACGAGCAGTACTTC
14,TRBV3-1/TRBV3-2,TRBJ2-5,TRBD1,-,CASSDNRGQETQYF,TGTGCCAGCAGTGATAACAGGGGCCAAGAGACCCAGTACTTC
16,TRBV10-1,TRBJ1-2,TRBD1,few,CASSQGGDRGPYGYTF,TGCGCCAGCAGCCAGGGGGGGGACAGGGGACCCTATGGCTACACCTTC